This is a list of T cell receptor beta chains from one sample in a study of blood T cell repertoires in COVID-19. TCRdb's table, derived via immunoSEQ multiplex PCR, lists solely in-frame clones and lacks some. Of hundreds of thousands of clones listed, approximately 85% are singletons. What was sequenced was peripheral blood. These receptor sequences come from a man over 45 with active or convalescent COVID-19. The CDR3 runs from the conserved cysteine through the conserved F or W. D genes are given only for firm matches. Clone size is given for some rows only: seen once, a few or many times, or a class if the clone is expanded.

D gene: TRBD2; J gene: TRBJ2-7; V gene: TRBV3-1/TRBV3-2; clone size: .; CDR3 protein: CASSQQSGKQYF; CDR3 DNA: TGTGCCAGCAGCCAACAAAGCGGGAAGCAGTACTTC
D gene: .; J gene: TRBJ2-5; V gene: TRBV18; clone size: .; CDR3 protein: CASSQAPQGETQYF; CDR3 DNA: TGTGCCAGCTCACAGGCACCTCAGGGGGAGACCCAGTACTTC
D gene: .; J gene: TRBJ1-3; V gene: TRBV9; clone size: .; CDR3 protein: CASSVATFQSSGNTIYF; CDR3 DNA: TGTGCCAGCAGCGTAGCTACTTTCCAAAGCTCTGGAAACACCATATATTTT
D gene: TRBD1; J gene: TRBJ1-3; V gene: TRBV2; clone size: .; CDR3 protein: CASSEGQGARNTIYF; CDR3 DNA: TGTGCCAGCAGTGAAGGCCAGGGGGCAAGAAACACCATATATTTT
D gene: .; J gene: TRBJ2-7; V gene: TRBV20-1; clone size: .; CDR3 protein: CSASRRGTAPYEQYF; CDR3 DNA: TGCAGTGCTAGTCGACGGGGGACAGCACCCTACGAGCAGTACTTC
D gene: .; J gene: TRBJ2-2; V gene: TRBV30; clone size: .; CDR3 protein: CAWSVTSYTGELFF; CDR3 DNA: TGTGCCTGGAGTGTAACTAGCTACACCGGGGAGCTGTTTTTT
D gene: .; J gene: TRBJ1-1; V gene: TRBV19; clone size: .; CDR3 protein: CASMFRGNTEAFF; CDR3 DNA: TGTGCCAGTATGTTTCGAGGCAACACTGAAGCTTTCTTT
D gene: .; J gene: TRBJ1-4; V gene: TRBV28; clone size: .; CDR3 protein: CASSSRPEGEKLFF; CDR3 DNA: TGTGCCAGCAGTTCAAGACCGGAGGGTGAAAAACTGTTTTTT
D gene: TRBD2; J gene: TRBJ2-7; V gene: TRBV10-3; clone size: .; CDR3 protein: CAIRDTSGRAGEQYF; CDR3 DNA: TGTGCCATCAGAGACACTAGCGGGAGGGCAGGGGAGCAGTACTTC
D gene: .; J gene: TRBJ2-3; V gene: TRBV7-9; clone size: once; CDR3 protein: CASTGTDTQYF; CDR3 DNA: TGTGCAAGTACTGGCACAGATACGCAGTATTTT
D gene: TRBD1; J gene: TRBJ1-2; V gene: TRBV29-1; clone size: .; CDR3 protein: CSVIAGTGDYGYTF; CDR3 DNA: TGCAGCGTTATAGCCGGGACAGGGGACTATGGCTACACCTTC
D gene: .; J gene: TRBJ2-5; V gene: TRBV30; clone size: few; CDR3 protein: CAWGGAAPEKGQYF; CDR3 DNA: TGTGCCTGGGGCGGAGCGGCCCCGGAGAAAGGCCAGTACTTC
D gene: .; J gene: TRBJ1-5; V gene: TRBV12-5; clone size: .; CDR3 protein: CASGFTRGPQHF; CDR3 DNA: TGTGCTAGTGGTTTTACACGAGGACCCCAGCATTTT
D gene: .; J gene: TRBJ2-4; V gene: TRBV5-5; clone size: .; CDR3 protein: CASSTLAKNIQYF; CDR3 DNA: TGTGCCAGCAGTACTCTAGCCAAAAACATTCAGTACTTC
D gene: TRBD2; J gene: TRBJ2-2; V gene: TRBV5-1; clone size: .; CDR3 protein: CASSSGTTYTGELFF; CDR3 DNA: TGCGCCAGCAGCTCGGGGACTACGTACACCGGGGAGCTGTTTTTT
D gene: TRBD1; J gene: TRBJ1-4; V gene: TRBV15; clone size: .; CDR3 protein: CATSRDSRGREKLFF; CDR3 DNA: TGTGCCACCAGCAGAGATAGCAGGGGGAGGGAAAAACTGTTTTTT
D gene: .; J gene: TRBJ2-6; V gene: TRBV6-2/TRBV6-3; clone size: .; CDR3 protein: CASSYSGRELAGANVLTF; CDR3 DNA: TGTGCCAGCAGTTACTCGGGCAGGGAACTTGCTGGGGCCAACGTCCTGACTTTC
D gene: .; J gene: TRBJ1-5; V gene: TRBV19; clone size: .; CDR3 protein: CASSKYSNQPQHF; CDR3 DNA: TGTGCCAGTAGTAAATATAGCAATCAGCCCCAGCATTTT
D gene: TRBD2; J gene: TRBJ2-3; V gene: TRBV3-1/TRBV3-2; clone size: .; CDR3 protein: CASSQGTSGRAGTQYF; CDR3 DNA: TGTGCCAGCAGCCAAGGGACTAGCGGGAGAGCAGGTACGCAGTATTTT
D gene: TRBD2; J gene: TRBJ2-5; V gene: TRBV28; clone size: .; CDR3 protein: CASSLASGRAHGQETQYF; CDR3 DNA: TGTGCCAGCAGTTTGGCTAGCGGGAGGGCCCACGGTCAAGAGACCCAGTACTTC
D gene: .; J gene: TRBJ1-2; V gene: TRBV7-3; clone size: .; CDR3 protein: CASSLSGNDYGYTF; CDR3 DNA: TGTGCCAGCAGCTTATCAGGCAATGATTATGGCTACACCTTC
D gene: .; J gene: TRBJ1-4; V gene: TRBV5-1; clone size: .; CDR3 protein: CASSLAPQGTNEKLFF; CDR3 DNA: TGCGCCAGCAGCTTGGCCCCACAGGGAACTAATGAAAAACTGTTTTTT
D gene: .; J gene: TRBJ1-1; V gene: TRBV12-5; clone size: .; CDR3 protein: CASGLDRRQAMNTEAFF; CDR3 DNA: TGTGCTAGTGGTTTGGACCGTAGGCAGGCCATGAACACTGAAGCTTTCTTT
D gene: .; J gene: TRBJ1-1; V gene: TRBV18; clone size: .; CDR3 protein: CASSPTLEGTEAFF; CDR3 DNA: TGTGCCAGCTCACCCACCTTAGAGGGCACTGAAGCTTTCTTT
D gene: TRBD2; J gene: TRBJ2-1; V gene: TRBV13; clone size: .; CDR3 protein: CASSQGPLARYNEQFF; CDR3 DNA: TGTGCCAGCAGCCAGGGTCCACTAGCGAGATACAATGAGCAGTTCTTC
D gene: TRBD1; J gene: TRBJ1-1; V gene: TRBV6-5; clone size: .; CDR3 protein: CASEDRGKSNTEAFF; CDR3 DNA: TGTGCCAGCGAAGACAGGGGCAAGTCGAACACTGAAGCTTTCTTT
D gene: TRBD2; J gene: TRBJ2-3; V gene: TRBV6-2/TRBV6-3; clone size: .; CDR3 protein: CASSYGWTSGKPQSDTQYF; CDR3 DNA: TGTGCCAGCAGTTACGGCTGGACTAGCGGGAAACCCCAATCAGATACGCAGTATTTT
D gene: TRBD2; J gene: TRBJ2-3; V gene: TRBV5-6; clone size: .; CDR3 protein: CATRAWGGVLDTQYF; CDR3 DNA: TGTGCCACCCGAGCGTGGGGGGGAGTATTAGATACGCAGTATTTT
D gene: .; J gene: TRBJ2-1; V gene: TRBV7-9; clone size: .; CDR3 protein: CASMTDSRNEQFF; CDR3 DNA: TGTGCCAGCATGACCGACAGTCGTAATGAGCAGTTCTTC
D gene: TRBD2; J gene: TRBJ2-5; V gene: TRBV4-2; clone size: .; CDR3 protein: CASSQEAAGGPGVETQYF; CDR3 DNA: TGTGCCAGCAGCCAAGAAGCGGCGGGAGGGCCGGGCGTAGAGACCCAGTACTTC
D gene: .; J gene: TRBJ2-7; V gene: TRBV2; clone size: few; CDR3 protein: CASRDVGTHSSYEQYF; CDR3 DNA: TGTGCCAGCAGGGATGTAGGGACTCACAGCTCCTACGAGCAGTACTTC
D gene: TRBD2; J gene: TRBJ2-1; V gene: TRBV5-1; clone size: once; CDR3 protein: CASSLGLAGNNEQFF; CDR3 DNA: TGCGCCAGCAGCTTGGGCCTAGCGGGAAACAATGAGCAGTTCTTC
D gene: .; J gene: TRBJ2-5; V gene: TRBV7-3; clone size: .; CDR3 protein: CASSFLAQETQYF; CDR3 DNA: TGTGCCAGCAGCTTTCTAGCACAAGAGACCCAGTACTTC
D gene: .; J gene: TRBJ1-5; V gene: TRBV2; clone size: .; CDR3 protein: CASTTQYPYQPQHF; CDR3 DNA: TGTGCCAGCACGACTCAATACCCATATCAGCCCCAGCATTTT
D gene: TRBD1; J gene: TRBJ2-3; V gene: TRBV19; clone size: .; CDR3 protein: CASSGQGVDTQYF; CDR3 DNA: TGTGCCAGTAGTGGACAGGGAGTAGATACGCAGTATTTT
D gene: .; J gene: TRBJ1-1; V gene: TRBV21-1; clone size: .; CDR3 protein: CASSRHAGNTEAFF; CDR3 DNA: TGTGCCAGCAGCAGACACGCAGGGAACACTGAAGCTTTCTTT
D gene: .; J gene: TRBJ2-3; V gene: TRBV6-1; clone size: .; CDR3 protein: CASRGASASTDTQYF; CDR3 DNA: TGTGCCAGCAGGGGGGCGAGCGCCTCCACAGATACGCAGTATTTT
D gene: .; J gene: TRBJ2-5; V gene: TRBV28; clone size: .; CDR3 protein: CASSPPPRLDRYQETQYF; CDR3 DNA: TGTGCCAGCAGTCCTCCTCCCCGACTAGACCGATACCAAGAGACCCAGTACTTC
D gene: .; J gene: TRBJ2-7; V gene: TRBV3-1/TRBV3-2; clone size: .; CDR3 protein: CASSLRQREQYF; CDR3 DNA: TGTGCCAGCAGCCTTCGACAGCGCGAGCAGTACTTC
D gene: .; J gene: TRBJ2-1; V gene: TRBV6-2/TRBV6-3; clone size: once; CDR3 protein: CASSTRTGGVNEQFF; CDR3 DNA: TGTGCCAGCAGTACCCGGACAGGAGGGGTTAATGAGCAGTTCTTC
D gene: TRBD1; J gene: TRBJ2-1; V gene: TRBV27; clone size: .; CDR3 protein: CASSRTGTTSNEQFF; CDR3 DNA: TGTGCCAGCAGTCGGACAGGGACAACCAGCAATGAGCAGTTCTTC
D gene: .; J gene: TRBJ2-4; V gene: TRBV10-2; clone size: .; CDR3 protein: CASSERENIQYF; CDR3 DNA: TGCGCCAGCAGTGAGAGAGAAAACATTCAGTACTTC
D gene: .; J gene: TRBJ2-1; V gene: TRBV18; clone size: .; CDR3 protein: CASSPQLNEQFF; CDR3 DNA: TGTGCCAGCTCACCACAGCTCAATGAGCAGTTCTTC
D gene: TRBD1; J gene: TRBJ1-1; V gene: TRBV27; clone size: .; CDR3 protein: CASRSTGATEAFF; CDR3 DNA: TGTGCCAGCAGATCGACAGGGGCCACTGAAGCTTTCTTT
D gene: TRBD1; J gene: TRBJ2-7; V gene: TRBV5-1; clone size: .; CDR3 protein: CASSRGTGDFEKYF; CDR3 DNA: TGCGCCAGCAGCCGGGGGACAGGGGACTTTGAGAAGTACTTC
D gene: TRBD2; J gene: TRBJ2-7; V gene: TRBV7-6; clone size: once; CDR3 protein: CASSLGDSGRPYEQYF; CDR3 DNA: TGTGCCAGCAGCTTAGGAGATAGCGGGAGACCCTACGAGCAGTACTTC
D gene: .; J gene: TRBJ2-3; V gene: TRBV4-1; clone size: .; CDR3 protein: CASSQDPGRTDTQYF; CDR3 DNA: TGCGCCAGCAGCCAAGATCCAGGGCGCACAGATACGCAGTATTTT
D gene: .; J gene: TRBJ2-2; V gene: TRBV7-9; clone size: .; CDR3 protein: CASRSQGPGELFF; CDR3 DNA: TGTGCCAGCAGATCGCAGGGTCCCGGGGAGCTGTTTTTT
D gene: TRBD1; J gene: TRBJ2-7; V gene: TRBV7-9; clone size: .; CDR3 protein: CASSTAYRGYEQYF; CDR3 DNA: TGTGCCAGCAGCACCGCTTACAGGGGCTACGAGCAGTACTTC
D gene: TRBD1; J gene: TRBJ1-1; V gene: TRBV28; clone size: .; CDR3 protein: CASTFGQGQLNTEAFF; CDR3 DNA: TGTGCCAGCACCTTTGGACAGGGGCAACTGAACACTGAAGCTTTCTTT